The entry that follows covers one TCR beta chain sequence. Its antigen remains undetermined. Base qualities are missing; no much larger clone stands one base away. The source of the sample is a study of blood T cell repertoires in COVID-19 (dated by TCRdb to the early 2020s). General notes on the study: Collaborator samples came from the United States, Italy and Spain and covered acute and convalescent phases of COVID-19. The prospective study material was composed of cDNA or gDNA derived from T cells, B-cell-depleted T cells, or PBMCs. Deeply sampled blood TCRbeta repertoires from subjects exposed to, actively infected with, or recovered from COVID-19 were included in the dataset. The repertoires were released in a freely available public database intended as a resource for research on the immune response to SARS-CoV-2. Samples were obtained from the ongoing ImmuneRACE study (first 160 participants) and from some 1,200 subjects provided by 6 global collaborators. Nearly every sample came with metadata listing a de-identified subject ID, COVID-19 status, age in years and sex. Where available, HLA class I and class II types were obtained from metadata supplied by the sample provider rather than from assay-based typing. Results the study describes overall, beyond this receptor: Clinical and demographic metadata were provided uncurated, with the amount varying by source and participant.

The CDR3, cysteine through phenylalanine, is 15 amino acids long. The retained sequence is limited to the CDR3, 45 bases, with the frame set at the first base. CDR1 and CDR2 are read off the germline V gene (reference sequence) as LGHDT and YNNKEL. V has 4 bases trimmed and J has 3 bases trimmed; junction bases matching no gene number 5. The collaborating institutions used their own protocols to collect whole blood in K2EDTA tubes. For TCRbeta analysis, collaborators shipped samples in one of three forms: frozen whole blood, isolated PBMCs, or DNA extracted from either of those sample types. The immunoSEQ Assay, a bias-controlled multiplex PCR, was used to amplify TCRbeta CDR3 regions from genomic DNA. The paper's processing steps were these. The number of nucleated cells in each sample was estimated by amplification of reference gene primers within the assay. To quantify the absolute abundance of each unique TCRbeta CDR3 rearrangement, sequence reads were collapsed and filtered. For each sample, productive Simpson clonality was calculated as the square root of Simpson's diversity index across productive rearrangements. This immuneACCESS table, as held by TCRdb, lists in-frame sequences with V and J called but not all clones. Of the missing ones, under half trace to an unresolved V gene in checked studies; the others have no known cause. Clone size and V and J calls were adopted from that table, with D and trimming inferred from the DNA. Present in this sample are some 58,000 clones, 65% to 90% of which were seen just once. 0.9% to 1.5% of the sample goes to the ten largest clones.

Sequenced material: peripheral blood. The chain uses TRBV3-1 (or the pseudogene TRBV3-2) and TRBJ2-1, with 8 bases aligning to TRBD2. The TCR comes from a man between 40 and 49 years old with acute or convalescent COVID-19. In nucleotide form, the sequence is TGTGCCAGCAGCCTACGGGGGGGAGACTACAATGAGCAGTTCTTC. Its product reads: CASSLRGGDYNEQFF.